This T cell receptor beta chain was identified in a study of CD8 T cells in ankylosing spondylitis. V shed 3 bases, J shed 7 bases, and the junction held 4 bases outside the gene matches. This CDR3 is 13 amino acids long. Study-wide results and limits: Previously reported in reactive arthritis synovial fluid and blood were some of the motif variants. Blood from ankylosing spondylitis patients appeared to carry a characteristic roughly 8-variant TCR beta motif.

Quantitative 5'-RACE was performed with molecular barcodes, and it yielded the TCR beta libraries. TCRdb analysed the 5' RACE reads with MiXCR anew, one entry per CDR3 protein. Among 670,000 or so distinct CDR3 sequences listed, under 20% were seen once. There are a few counts of this clonotype. Its specificity is unknown. The source is a male donor with ankylosing spondylitis. Sequencing was done on a sample of blood, either unsorted or a sorted T cell fraction (not recorded which). The V and J genes are TRBV12-3 or TRBV12-4 and TRBJ1-2; TRBD1 matches 8 bases. CDR3 coding DNA: TGTGCCAGCAGTTTGACAGGGGAGTCTGGCTACACCTTC. It specifies CASSLTGESGYTF.